The 26 T cell receptor beta chains below come from one sample, sequenced in a study of T cells in Graves' hyperthyroidism and ophthalmopathy (dated by TCRdb to the late 2010s). The library was prepared using multiplex PCR. TCRdb records Illumina HiSeq 2000 as the sequencer. TCR beta CDR3 regions were amplified from RNA transcripts. For the first round of RT-PCR on the TCR CDR3, the HTBI primer set was used together with the Qiagen OneStep RT-PCR kit. TCRdb reanalyzed the raw reads on its own, using fastp at Q25 for trimming and MiXCR for clone calling, and kept in-frame beta chains. Rows merge per CDR3 protein into single entries with the most common DNA and genes. The sample includes over 200,000 distinct CDR3 sequences, with 17% observed a single time. The top ten hold 50% of the sample. Sequenced sample: blood. These receptors were obtained from a man in his forties or fifties with Graves' hyperthyroidism.

This clonotype was seen ten or more times. The chain is built from TRBV30 and TRBJ1-1; D ambiguous. The germline V gene has CDR1 GTSNPN and CDR2 SVGIG (reference sequence). The CDR3 sequence is 14 residues long. V was cut by 5 bases and J by 6 bases, with 19 bases left in between. The CDR3 spells CAWGYTMGRAEAFF. CDR3 bases: TGTGCCTGGGGTTATACCATGGGGAGGGCTGAAGCTTTCTTT.

This clonotype was counted between two and nine times. The rearrangement uses TRBV6-2 or TRBV6-3 and TRBJ2-1; 10 nucleotides align to TRBD2. The CDR3 is 15 amino acids. Unmatched junction bases numbered 13, after V lost 8 bases and J lost 9 bases. CDR1 MNHEY and CDR2 SVGEGT come from the germline V gene. The CDR3 sequence: CASRTAGGVVSEQFF. In DNA form, the CDR3 reads TGTGCCAGCCGTACAGCGGGAGGGGTAGTTAGTGAGCAGTTCTTC.

Regarding this clonotype: A read error may be the cause here, since a much bigger clone is one base away. This chain uses TRBV11-2 with TRBJ2-7; D is unresolved. The germline V gene encodes CDR1 SGHAT and CDR2 FQNNGV. This CDR3 contains 11 residues. Here the CDR3 DNA reads TGTGCCAGCAGCTCGGAGTACGGGCAGTACTTC. Encoded protein: CASSSEYGQYF.

In this sample, this clonotype turned up a few times. V is TRBV9 and J is TRBJ2-2, with TRBD1 matching over 7 bases. V shed 4 bases and J 8 bases; nucleotides not matched to a gene: 8. This CDR3 comprises 14 residues. Per the germline V gene, CDR1 is SGDLS and CDR2 is YYNGEE. The DNA for the CDR3 is TGTGCCAGCAGCTATGGACAGGTTACGGGGGAGCTGTTTTTT. As protein: CASSYGQVTGELFF. The variable domain in full, completed from reference TRBV9 and TRBJ2-2, reads DSGVTQTPKHLITATGQRVTLRCSPRSGDLSVYWYQQSLDQGLQFLIQYYNGEERAKGNILERFSAQQFPDLHSELNLSSLELGDSALYFCASSYGQVTGELFFGEGSRLTVL.

In its sample, this clonotype was seen many times. The V gene is TRBV5-1, the J gene TRBJ2-7; 8 bases match TRBD1. The J segment lost 3 bases and the V segment lost 2 bases, leaving 10 bases of the junction unmatched. Germline V gene sequence: CDR1 SGHRS, CDR2 YFSETQ. The CDR3 contains 16 residues. The DNA for the CDR3 is TGCGCCAGCAGCTTCGGACAGGGTGGAAAGAGCTACGAGCAGTACTTC. Translation gives CASSFGQGGKSYEQYF. The complete variable domain, with remaining parts taken from reference TRBV5-1 and TRBJ2-7, reads KAGVTQTPRYLIKTRGQQVTLSCSPISGHRSVSWYQQTPGQGLQFLFEYFSETQRNKGNFPGRFSGRQFSNSRSEMNVSTLELGDSALYLCASSFGQGGKSYEQYFGPGTRLTVT.

This clonotype has a count of ten or more. The chain carries TRBV20-1 and TRBJ1-6; D call uncertain. This CDR3 contains 14 residues. Trimming took off 6 bases at V and 5 bases at J, with 14 bases between the two ends. The germline gives CDR1 DFQATT, CDR2 SNEGSKA (reference sequence). CDR3 in amino acids: CSATESLHNSPLHF. Written as DNA, the CDR3 is TGCAGTGCAACCGAGTCCCTACATAATTCACCCCTCCACTTT.

This clonotype showed up just a few times. The V gene is TRBV24-1, the J gene TRBJ2-5; the match to TRBD1 covers 12 bases. Germline CDR1 is KGHDR and CDR2 is SFDVKD. The CDR3 contains 17 residues. The V gene end was trimmed by 3 bases and the J gene end by 5 bases; junction bases not matched to a gene: 9. The DNA for the CDR3 is TGTGCCACCAGTGATCCGGGACAGGGGGCAAAGAGGGAGACCCAGTACTTC. Translating it yields CATSDPGQGAKRETQYF.

This clonotype was seen a few times. The V call is TRBV5-6, the J call TRBJ1-1, with TRBD1 matching over 10 bases. The germline CDR1 and CDR2 sequences are SGHDT and YYEEEE. This CDR3 region has 15 residues. With 3 bases clipped from V and 1 base from J, the junction kept 3 bases outside the gene matches. DNA of the CDR3: TGTGCCAGCAGCTCGACAGGGGGCGCGAACACTGAAGCTTTCTTT. Its translation is CASSSTGGANTEAFF.

This clonotype was seen at least ten times. The CDR3 spells CAISESTALASQHF. The CDR3 DNA is TGTGCCATCAGTGAGTCGACAGCCCTTGCGTCCCAGCATTTT. The chain employs TRBV10-3 and TRBJ1-5; tentative D call: TRBD1 (5 bases). The CDR3 is 14 residues long. The V gene's germline CDR1 is ENHRY and CDR2 SYGVKD. V lost 0 bases and J 11 bases, leaving 14 bases between the germline ends.

This chain uses TRBV12-3 or TRBV12-4 with TRBJ2-1; 8 nucleotides align to TRBD1. The CDR3 is 15 amino acids. The V segment lost 6 bases and the J segment 7 bases; nucleotides outside the gene matches: 11. CDR3 amino acids: CASRPFGQGRNEQFF. The CDR3 coding sequence is TGTGCCAGCAGACCCTTCGGACAGGGTAGGAATGAGCAGTTCTTC.

This clonotype was observed at least ten times. The chain joins TRBV28 to TRBJ1-1, with 8 bases identical to TRBD1. Losses at the gene ends were 6 bases for V and 5 bases for J; bases not matched to a gene: 8. The CDR3 sequence is 14 residues long. The germline V gene has CDR1 MDHEN and CDR2 SYDVKM. CDR3 DNA sequence: TGTGCCAGCAGCGCGGACAGGGAAAGTACTGAAGCTTTCTTT. Its translation is CASSADRESTEAFF. Variable domain in full (rest from reference TRBV28 and TRBJ1-1): DVKVTQSSRYLVKRTGEKVFLECVQDMDHENMFWYRQDPGLGLRLIYFSYDVKMKEKGDIPEGYSVSREKKERFSLILESASTNQTSMYLCASSADRESTEAFFGQGTRLTVV.

The CDR3 sequence is CASSLQGTGNSYEQYF. The CDR3 nucleotides are TGTGCCAGCAGTTTACAAGGGACAGGGAATAGCTACGAGCAGTACTTC. The J gene is TRBJ2-7, the V gene TRBV12-3 or TRBV12-4, with 9 nucleotides matching TRBD1. The CDR3 is 16 amino acids. The trim removed 2 bases at V and 3 bases at J, leaving 8 bases unmatched.

The chain combines TRBV12-5 with TRBJ2-7; no clear D. V lost 1 base and J lost 3, with 1 base in between. CDR1 and CDR2 (germline): LGHNT, FRNRAP. This CDR3 region has 11 residues. The CDR3 DNA sequence: TGTGCTAGTGGTTTGGGCTACGAGCAGTACTTC. The encoded protein is CASGLGYEQYF.

There are many counts of this clonotype. The CDR3, as DNA: TGCAGTGCTAGAGCCCCTAGCGGCCCCGGGAATGAGCAGTTCTTC. It is translated as CSARAPSGPGNEQFF. The genes are TRBV20-1 and TRBJ2-1; 7 nucleotides align to TRBD2. Looked up from germline, CDR1 is DFQATT and CDR2 is SNEGSKA (reference sequence). The CDR3 totals 15 residues. The V and J ends lost 1 base and 7 bases, in that order; junction bases with no gene match: 10.

This clonotype showed up many times. The genes are TRBV28 and TRBJ2-7; D assignment may be TRBD1 or TRBD2 (6 bases each). The CDR3 is 14 residues long. Trimming removed 10 bases from V and 0 bases from J, with 16 bases in between. Germline lookup yields CDR1 MDHEN and CDR2 SYDVKM. CDR3 DNA: TGTGCCACGGGGGACGTACAGGGCTCCTACGAGCAGTACTTC. As protein: CATGDVQGSYEQYF.

This clonotype occurred many times. The chain carries TRBV7-2 and TRBJ2-5; TRBD2 matches 7 bases. V trimming: 9 bases; J trimming: 1 base; junction bases outside the gene matches: 8. CDR1 and CDR2 from the germline V gene are SGHTA and FQGNSA. This CDR3 is built from 14 residues. The CDR3 spells CASKGRASQETQYF. The DNA of the CDR3 is TGTGCCAGTAAAGGGAGGGCAAGCCAAGAGACCCAGTACTTC.

This clonotype was observed many times. The chain carries TRBV20-1 and TRBJ2-7; no clear D. This CDR3 has 14 residues. Germline values: CDR1 DFQATT, CDR2 SNEGSKA (reference sequence). The V end lost 0 bases, the J end lost 1 base, and 10 bases lay between the germline ends. The CDR3 reads CSARDRTPSYEQYF. In DNA form, the CDR3 reads TGCAGTGCTAGAGACCGAACGCCATCCTACGAGCAGTACTTC.

This clonotype has just a few counts. This chain uses TRBV9 with TRBJ2-7; TRBD1 is a possible D gene (5 bases). CDR1 is SGDLS, CDR2 YYNGEE, per germline. The length of the CDR3 is 15 residues. With 0 bases removed from V and 5 bases from J, the gap between germline ends came to 15 bases. The CDR3 nucleotides read TGTGCCAGCAGCGTAGGGCAGGGTGGAAGTGACGAGCAGTACTTC. Residues: CASSVGQGGSDEQYF. Together with reference TRBV9 and TRBJ2-7, the CDR3 gives the full variable domain: DSGVTQTPKHLITATGQRVTLRCSPRSGDLSVYWYQQSLDQGLQFLIQYYNGEERAKGNILERFSAQQFPDLHSELNLSSLELGDSALYFCASSVGQGGSDEQYFGPGTRLTVT.

This clonotype was counted a few times. A much larger clone is a single base away; this may be a read error. The chain joins TRBV28 to TRBJ1-1; D is possibly TRBD1 (6 bases). Germline CDR1 reads MDHEN; CDR2 reads SYDVKM. V dropped 8 bases and J dropped 0 bases, with 10 bases sitting between them. CDR3 length: 13 amino acids. CDR3 bases: TGTGCCAGCGAAACAGGGATGAACACTGAAGCTTTCTTT. This codes for CASETGMNTEAFF.

This clonotype was seen a few times. The chain links TRBV18 to TRBJ2-2, with TRBD2 matching over 11 bases. The CDR3 is 17 amino acids. J was trimmed by 3 bases and V by 4 bases; bases with no gene match: 7. Germline loops: CDR1 KGHSH, CDR2 LQKENI. CDR3 in amino acids: CASSRGTSGPDTGELFF. The DNA of the CDR3 is TGTGCCAGCTCACGGGGGACTAGCGGACCCGACACCGGGGAGCTGTTTTTT.

The genes are TRBV20-1 and TRBJ2-7, with 9 bases lining up with TRBD2. This CDR3 spans 12 amino acids. Germline loops: CDR1 DFQATT, CDR2 SNEGSKA (reference sequence). With V trimmed by 3 bases and J by 6 bases, 3 bases remained unmatched. The CDR3 loop is CSARRGGPEQYF. The CDR3 DNA reads TGCAGTGCTAGGCGGGGGGGCCCCGAGCAGTACTTC.

The chain uses TRBV30 and TRBJ1-6, with 8 bases aligning to TRBD1. The CDR3 totals 13 residues. Germline lookup yields CDR1 GTSNPN and CDR2 SVGIG (reference sequence). V shed 3 bases and J 7 bases; nucleotides not matched to a gene: 2. CDR3 sequence: CAWSRGRNSPLHF. CDR3 in DNA: TGTGCCTGGAGCAGGGGGCGCAATTCACCCCTCCACTTT.

This clonotype was recorded many times. The chain links TRBV11-2 to TRBJ2-6; weak D call: TRBD2 (6 bases). The CDR3 is 19 amino acids. V was trimmed by 5 bases and J by 1 base, leaving 21 bases between them. The germline gives CDR1 SGHAT, CDR2 FQNNGV. The CDR3 region is CASSQGSGRLESGANVLTF. The CDR3 nucleotides are TGTGCCAGCAGCCAAGGGTCAGGGAGGTTAGAGTCTGGGGCCAACGTCCTGACTTTC.

The V call is TRBV7-9, the J call TRBJ1-2; the D is unclear. V dropped 5 bases and J dropped 6 bases, with 16 bases sitting between them. The CDR3 is made up of 14 amino acids. Per germline, CDR1 SEHNR and CDR2 FQNEAQ (reference sequence). The CDR3 here is CASSPESRAHGYTF. CDR3 coding DNA: TGTGCCAGCAGCCCCGAGAGCCGTGCGCATGGCTACACCTTC.

The chain has TRBV15 and TRBJ2-7; no firm D call. The CDR3 loop spans 14 amino acids. Germline V gives CDR1 LNHNV, CDR2 YYDKDF (reference sequence). V lost 5 bases to trimming and J lost 6 bases, with 17 bases between them. CDR3 region: CATSLGPARSEQYF. CDR3 nucleotide sequence: TGTGCCACCAGCTTAGGGCCCGCTAGGAGCGAGCAGTACTTC.

Points on this clonotype: Just one base apart from a much larger clone, this may be a read error. The chain couples TRBV11-3 to TRBJ2-5, with 8 bases that match TRBD2. The V gene end was trimmed by 4 bases and the J gene end by 1 base; junction bases not matched to a gene: 5. Germline loops: CDR1 SGHNT, CDR2 YENEEA. This CDR3 has 15 amino acids. Here the CDR3 DNA reads TGTGCCAGCAGCTCCATAGCGGGATTCCAAGAGACCCAGTACTTC. Encoded protein: CASSSIAGFQETQYF.